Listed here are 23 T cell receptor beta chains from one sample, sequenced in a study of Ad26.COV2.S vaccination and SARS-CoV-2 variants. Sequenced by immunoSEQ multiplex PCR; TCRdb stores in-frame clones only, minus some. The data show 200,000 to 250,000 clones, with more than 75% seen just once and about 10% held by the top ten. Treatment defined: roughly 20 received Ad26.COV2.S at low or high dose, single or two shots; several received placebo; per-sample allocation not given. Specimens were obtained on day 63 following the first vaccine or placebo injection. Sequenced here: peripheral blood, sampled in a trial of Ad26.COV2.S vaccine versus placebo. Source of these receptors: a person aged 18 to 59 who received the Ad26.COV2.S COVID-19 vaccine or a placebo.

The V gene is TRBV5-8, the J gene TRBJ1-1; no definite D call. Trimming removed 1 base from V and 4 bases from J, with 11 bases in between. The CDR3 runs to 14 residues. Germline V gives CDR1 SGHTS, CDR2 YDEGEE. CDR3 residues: CASSLRPAFTEAFF. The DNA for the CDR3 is TGTGCCAGCAGCTTGAGGCCCGCTTTCACTGAAGCTTTCTTT.

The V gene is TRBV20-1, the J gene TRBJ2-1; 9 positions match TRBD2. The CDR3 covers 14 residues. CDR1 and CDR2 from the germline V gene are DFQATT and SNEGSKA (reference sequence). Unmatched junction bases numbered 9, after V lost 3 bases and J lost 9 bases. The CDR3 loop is CSASGVAGAGEQFF. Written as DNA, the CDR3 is TGCAGTGCTAGTGGAGTAGCGGGAGCGGGTGAGCAGTTCTTC.

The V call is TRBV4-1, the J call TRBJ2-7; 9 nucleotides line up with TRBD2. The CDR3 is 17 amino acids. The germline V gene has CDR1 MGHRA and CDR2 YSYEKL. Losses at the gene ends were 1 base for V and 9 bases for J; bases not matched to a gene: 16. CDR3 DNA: TGCGCCAGCAGCCAAGCCGTCTGGTCTGGGACTAGCCTTGGGCAGTACTTC. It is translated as CASSQAVWSGTSLGQYF.

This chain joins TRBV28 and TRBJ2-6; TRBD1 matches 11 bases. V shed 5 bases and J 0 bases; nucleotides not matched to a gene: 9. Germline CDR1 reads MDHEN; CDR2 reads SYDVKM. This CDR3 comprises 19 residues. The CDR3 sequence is CASSPNPGQGVSGANVLTF. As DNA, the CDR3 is TGTGCCAGCAGTCCGAACCCGGGACAGGGGGTCTCTGGGGCCAACGTCCTGACTTTC. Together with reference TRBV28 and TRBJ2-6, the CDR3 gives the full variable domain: DVKVTQSSRYLVKRTGEKVFLECVQDMDHENMFWYRQDPGLGLRLIYFSYDVKMKEKGDIPEGYSVSREKKERFSLILESASTNQTSMYLCASSPNPGQGVSGANVLTFGAGSRLTVL.

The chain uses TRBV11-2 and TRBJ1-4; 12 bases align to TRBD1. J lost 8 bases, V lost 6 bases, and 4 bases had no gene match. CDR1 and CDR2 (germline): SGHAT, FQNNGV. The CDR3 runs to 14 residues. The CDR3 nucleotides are TGTGCCAGCAGTTGGGGACAGGGGGCGGAAAAACTGTTTTTT. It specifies CASSWGQGAEKLFF.

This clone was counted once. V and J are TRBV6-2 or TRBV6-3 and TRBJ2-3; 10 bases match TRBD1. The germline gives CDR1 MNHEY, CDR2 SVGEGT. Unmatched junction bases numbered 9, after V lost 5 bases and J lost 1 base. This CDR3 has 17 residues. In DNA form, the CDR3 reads TGTGCCAGCAGTCTAGGGGGGACAGGGGCCCGCACAGATACGCAGTATTTT. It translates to CASSLGGTGARTDTQYF.

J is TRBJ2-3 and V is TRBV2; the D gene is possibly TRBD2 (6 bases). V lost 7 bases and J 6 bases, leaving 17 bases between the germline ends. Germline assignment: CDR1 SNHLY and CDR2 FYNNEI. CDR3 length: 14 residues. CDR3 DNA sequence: TGTGCCAGCAATCCTAGCGCCTTTGTGGATACGCAGTATTTT. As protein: CASNPSAFVDTQYF.

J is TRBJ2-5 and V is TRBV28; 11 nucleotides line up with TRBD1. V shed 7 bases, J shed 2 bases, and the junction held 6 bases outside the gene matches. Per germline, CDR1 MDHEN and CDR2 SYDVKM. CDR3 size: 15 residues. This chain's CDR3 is CASTPGQGVQETQYF. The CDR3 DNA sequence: TGTGCCAGCACCCCGGGACAGGGGGTGCAAGAGACCCAGTACTTC.

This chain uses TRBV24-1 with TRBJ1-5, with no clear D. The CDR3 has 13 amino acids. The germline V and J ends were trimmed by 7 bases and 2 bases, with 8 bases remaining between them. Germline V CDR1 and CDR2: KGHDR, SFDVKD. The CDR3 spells CATRAAGNQPQHF. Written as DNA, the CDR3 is TGTGCCACCAGGGCAGCGGGCAATCAGCCCCAGCATTTT.

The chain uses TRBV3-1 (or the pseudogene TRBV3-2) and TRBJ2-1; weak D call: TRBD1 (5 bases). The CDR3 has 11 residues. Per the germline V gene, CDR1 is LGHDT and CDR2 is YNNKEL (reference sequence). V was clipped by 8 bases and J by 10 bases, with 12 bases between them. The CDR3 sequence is CASGGAGEQFF. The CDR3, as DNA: TGTGCCAGCGGTGGGGCAGGGGAGCAGTTCTTC.

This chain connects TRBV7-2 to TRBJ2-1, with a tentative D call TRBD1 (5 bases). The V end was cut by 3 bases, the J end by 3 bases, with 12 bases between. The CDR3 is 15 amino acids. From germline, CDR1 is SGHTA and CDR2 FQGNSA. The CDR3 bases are TGTGCCAGCAGCTTCTCAAGACAGTTCTACAATGAGCAGTTCTTC. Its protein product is CASSFSRQFYNEQFF.

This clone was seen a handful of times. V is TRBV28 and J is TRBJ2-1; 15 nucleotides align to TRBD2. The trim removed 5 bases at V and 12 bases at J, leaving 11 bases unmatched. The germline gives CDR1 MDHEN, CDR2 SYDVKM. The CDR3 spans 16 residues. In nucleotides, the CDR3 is TGTGCCAGCAGTCCGACCCGGACTAGCGGGAGGGCCGGGCAGTTCTTC. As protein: CASSPTRTSGRAGQFF.

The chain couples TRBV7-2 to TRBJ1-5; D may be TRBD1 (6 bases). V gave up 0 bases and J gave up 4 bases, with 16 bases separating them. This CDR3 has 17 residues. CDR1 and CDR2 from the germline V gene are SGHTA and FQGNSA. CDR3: CASSLAAGGRPNQPQHF. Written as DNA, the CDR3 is TGTGCCAGCAGCTTAGCGGCCGGGGGGCGGCCGAATCAGCCCCAGCATTTT.

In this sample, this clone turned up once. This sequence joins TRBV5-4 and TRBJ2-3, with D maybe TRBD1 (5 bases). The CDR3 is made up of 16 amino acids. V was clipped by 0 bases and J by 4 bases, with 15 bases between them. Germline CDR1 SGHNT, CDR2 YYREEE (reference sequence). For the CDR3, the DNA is TGTGCCAGCAGCTTGGCCCCAGGGATGAAGGCAGATACGCAGTATTTT. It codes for CASSLAPGMKADTQYF. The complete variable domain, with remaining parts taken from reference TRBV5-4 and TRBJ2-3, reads ETGVTQSPTHLIKTRGQQVTLRCSSQSGHNTVSWYQQALGQGPQFIFQYYREEENGRGNFPPRFSGLQFPNYSSELNVNALELDDSALYLCASSLAPGMKADTQYFGPGTRLTVL.

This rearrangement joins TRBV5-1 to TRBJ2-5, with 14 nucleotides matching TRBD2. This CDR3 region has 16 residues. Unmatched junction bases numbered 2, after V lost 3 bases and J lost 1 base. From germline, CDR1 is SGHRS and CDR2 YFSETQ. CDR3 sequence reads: CASSSGLAGGQETQYF. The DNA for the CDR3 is TGCGCCAGCAGCTCCGGACTAGCGGGGGGCCAAGAGACCCAGTACTTC.

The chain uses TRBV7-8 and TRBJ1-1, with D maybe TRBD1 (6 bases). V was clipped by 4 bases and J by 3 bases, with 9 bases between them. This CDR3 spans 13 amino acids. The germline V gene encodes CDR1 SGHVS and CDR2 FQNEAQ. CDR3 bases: TGTGCCAGCAGCTACAACAGGGACACTGAAGCTTTCTTT. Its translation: CASSYNRDTEAFF.

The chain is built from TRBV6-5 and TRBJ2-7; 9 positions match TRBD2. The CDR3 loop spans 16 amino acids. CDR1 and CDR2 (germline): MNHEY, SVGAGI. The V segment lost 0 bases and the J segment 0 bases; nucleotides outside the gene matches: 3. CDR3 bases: TGTGCCAGCAGTTACTCGGCTAGCGGGACCTCCTACGAGCAGTACTTC. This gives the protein CASSYSASGTSYEQYF.

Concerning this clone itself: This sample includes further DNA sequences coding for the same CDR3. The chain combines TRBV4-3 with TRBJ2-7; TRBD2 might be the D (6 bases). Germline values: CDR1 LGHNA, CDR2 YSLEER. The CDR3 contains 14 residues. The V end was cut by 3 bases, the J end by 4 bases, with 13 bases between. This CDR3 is CASSQGEGRYEQYF. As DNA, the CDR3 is TGCGCCAGCAGCCAGGGCGAGGGGAGGTACGAGCAGTACTTC.

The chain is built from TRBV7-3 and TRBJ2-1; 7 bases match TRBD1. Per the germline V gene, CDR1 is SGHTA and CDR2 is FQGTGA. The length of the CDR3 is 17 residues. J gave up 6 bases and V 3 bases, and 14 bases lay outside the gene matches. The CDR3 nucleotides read TGTGCCAGCAGCTTGAATTCCGGTCCCCCAGGGGGCAATGAGCAGTTCTTC. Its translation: CASSLNSGPPGGNEQFF.

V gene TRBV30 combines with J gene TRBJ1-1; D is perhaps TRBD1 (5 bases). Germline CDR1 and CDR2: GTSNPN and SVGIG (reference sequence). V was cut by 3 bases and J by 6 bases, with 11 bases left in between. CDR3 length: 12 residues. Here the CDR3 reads CAWRGVFPEAFF. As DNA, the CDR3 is TGTGCCTGGAGGGGGGTATTCCCTGAAGCTTTCTTT.

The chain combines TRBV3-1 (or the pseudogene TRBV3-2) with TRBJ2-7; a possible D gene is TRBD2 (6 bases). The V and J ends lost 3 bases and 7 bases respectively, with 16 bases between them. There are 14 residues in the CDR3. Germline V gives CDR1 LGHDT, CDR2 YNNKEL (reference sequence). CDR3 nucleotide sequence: TGTGCCAGCAGCCAGCGGGGACCGGTGGGGGAGCAGTACTTC. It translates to CASSQRGPVGEQYF.

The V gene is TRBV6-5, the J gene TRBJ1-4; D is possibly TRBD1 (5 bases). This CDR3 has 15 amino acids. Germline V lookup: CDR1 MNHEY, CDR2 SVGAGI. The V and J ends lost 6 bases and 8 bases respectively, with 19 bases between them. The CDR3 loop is CASRTAGARLEKLFF. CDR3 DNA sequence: TGTGCCAGCAGGACCGCCGGGGCGAGGCTCGAAAAACTGTTTTTT.

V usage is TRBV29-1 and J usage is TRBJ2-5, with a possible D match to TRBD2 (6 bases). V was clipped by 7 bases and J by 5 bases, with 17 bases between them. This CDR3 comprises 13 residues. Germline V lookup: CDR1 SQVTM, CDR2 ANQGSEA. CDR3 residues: CSAGGGFWETQYF. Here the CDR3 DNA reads TGCAGCGCCGGGGGTGGGTTTTGGGAGACCCAGTACTTC.